This T cell receptor beta chain was retrieved from a study of long-term antiretroviral therapy in people with HIV. They ran version v3.0 of the immunoSEQ assay at survey level. Generated by immunoSEQ multiplex PCR, the TCRdb table keeps only in-frame clones and is missing some. Altogether 15,000 to 20,000 clones are present, about 88% being singletons, with the ten largest covering approximately 8.4%. On this clone itself: Antigen: not known.

General study points: HIV repertoires showed narrower CDR3 length ranges than controls.

The V and J ends lost 0 bases and 0 bases respectively, with 9 bases between them. This CDR3 has 16 residues. Germline CDR1 MNHEY, CDR2 SVGAGI. The sequencing here drew on unsorted PBMCs, taken 0.9 years after starting antiretroviral therapy. The TCR was taken from a man younger than 35 with HIV. The chain links TRBV6-5 to TRBJ1-3, with a possible D match to TRBD1 (6 bases). CDR3 in amino acids: CASSYSAGDSGNTIYF. The CDR3 DNA sequence: TGTGCCAGCAGTTACTCTGCAGGGGACTCTGGAAACACCATATATTTT.